This TCR beta chain was documented in a study of blood T cells in healthy people across ages. Findings and caveats of the study: Among long-lived donors, naive CD4+ cells were more numerous and diversity higher than in aged donors. From one million sequenced T cells, diversity estimates were lower bounds.

The CDR3 runs to 15 residues. The germline gives CDR1 SEHNR, CDR2 FQNEAQ (reference sequence). V lost 5 bases to trimming and J lost 5 bases; unmatched junction nucleotides: 7. Healthy Caucasian individuals from Russia aged about 6 to 100 were enrolled as donors. About 9.9 milliliters of peripheral blood were drawn from each donor. Primers used in a second PCR of about 6 to 11 cycles were a sample-barcoded 5' primer and a J-beta primer mix. Using its own MiXCR run on the 5' RACE reads, TCRdb lists one record per CDR3 protein. Here the sample spans around 1.1 million distinct CDR3 sequences, under 40% being singletons. There are a few counts of this clonotype. The antigen remains unidentified.

The source material was blood. The receptor's source is a man between 18 and 29 years old in good health. The gene calls are TRBV7-9 and TRBJ1-4; 8 bases agree with TRBD1. The CDR3 region has the DNA TGTGCCAGCAGCCTGCGGGACAGGATAAATGAAAAACTGTTTTTT. As protein: CASSLRDRINEKLFF.